Listed below are T cell receptor beta chains from one sample, sequenced in a study of blood T cell repertoires in COVID-19. Here immunoSEQ multiplex PCR was the method, and the copy in TCRdb shows in-frame clones only, minus some. The repertoire holds roughly 200,000 clones, with just under 90% as singletons. Sequencing used PBMCs or T cells enriched from blood (not recorded which). The receptors come from a man between 25 and 39 years old who had recovered from COVID-19. CDR3s include the opening cysteine and the closing phenylalanine or tryptophan. Fields, in order: V gene, clone size, D gene, J gene, CDR3 DNA, CDR3 protein. D genes are given only for firm matches. Some rows have no size entry. The others give once, few or many, or a class for an expanded clone.

>TRBV12-3/TRBV12-4|NA|NA|TRBJ1-1
TGTGCCAGCACCCAGGGTTCTGAAGCTTTCTTT
CASTQGSEAFF
>TRBV7-8|NA|NA|TRBJ1-5
TGTGCCAGCAGCCCCCGGGAGTCAACCGGAGGCAATCAGCCCCAGCATTTT
CASSPRESTGGNQPQHF
>TRBV24-1|NA|TRBD1|TRBJ1-5
TGTGCCACCAGTGAGCCAGGACAGGGGGAGGGTCAGCCCCAGCATTTT
CATSEPGQGEGQPQHF
>TRBV9|NA|TRBD1|TRBJ2-3
TGTGCCAGCAGCGTAGTGACAGGGGAAGCAGATACGCAGTATTTT
CASSVVTGEADTQYF
>TRBV4-1|NA|NA|TRBJ2-7
TGCGCCAGCAGCCAACCCCGGGACAAGCCCTACGAGCAGTACTTC
CASSQPRDKPYEQYF
>TRBV5-5|NA|TRBD2|TRBJ2-7
TGTGCCAGCAGCCCCGTGATTAGCGGGAGTTTCGGGGAGCAGTACTTC
CASSPVISGSFGEQYF
>TRBV19|once|TRBD1|TRBJ1-1
TGTGCCAGTAGTTTGGACAGGGGGGGCACTGAAGCTTTCTTT
CASSLDRGGTEAFF
>TRBV5-4|NA|TRBD1|TRBJ1-1
TGTGCCAGCAGCTTGTACATTACAGGGGGCACTGAAGCTTTCTTT
CASSLYITGGTEAFF
>TRBV9|NA|NA|TRBJ1-1
TGTGCCAGCAGCGTGGGGACTAGTGAAGCTTTCTTT
CASSVGTSEAFF
>TRBV20-1|NA|NA|TRBJ2-1
TGCAGTGCGAGGACAGCCAATGAGCAGTTCTTC
CSARTANEQFF
>TRBV2|NA|NA|TRBJ1-4
TGTGCCAGCAGTGTATTCTTCAGAAATGAAAAACTGTTTTTT
CASSVFFRNEKLFF
>TRBV19|NA|TRBD1|TRBJ2-7
TGTGCCAGTAGTGCAACAGGGGGAAGCTCCTACGAGCAGTACTTC
CASSATGGSSYEQYF
>TRBV2|NA|TRBD1|TRBJ2-3
TGTGCCAGCAGCGTTCCTCCCGGGACAGAGTCTGGGGCAAGCACAGATACGCAGTATTTT
CASSVPPGTESGASTDTQYF
>TRBV27|NA|NA|TRBJ2-3
TGTGCCAGCAGTTTATGGAAATACAGCATCACAGATACGCAGTATTTT
CASSLWKYSITDTQYF
>TRBV3-1/TRBV3-2|NA|NA|TRBJ2-7
TGTGCCAGCAGCAGAGTTTACGAGCAGTACTTC
CASSRVYEQYF
>TRBV14|NA|NA|TRBJ2-2
TGTGCCAGCAGCCAGGCCTTCGGGGAGCTGTTTTTT
CASSQAFGELFF
>TRBV11-2|NA|NA|TRBJ1-2
TGTGCCAGCAGCTTAGCCCCGACAGACTATGGCTACACCTTC
CASSLAPTDYGYTF
>TRBV21-1|NA|NA|TRBJ1-1
TGTGCCAGCAGCCCGCCGGCGAACAGGGAGATAATGAACACTGAAGCTTTCTTT
CASSPPANREIMNTEAFF
>TRBV6-6|NA|NA|TRBJ1-1
TGTGCCAGCATACAGGGAACAACTCCTGAAGCTTTCTTT
CASIQGTTPEAFF
>TRBV27|NA|NA|TRBJ2-1
TGTGCCAGGGTTGGGGACTCTAACGGCTCCAATGAGCAGTTCTTC
CARVGDSNGSNEQFF
>TRBV2|NA|NA|TRBJ1-1
TGTGCCACCCCGACAACGAACACTGAAGCTTTCTTT
CATPTTNTEAFF
>TRBV18|NA|TRBD1|TRBJ2-5
TGTGCCAGCGGCGACCGGGACAGGGTACAAGAGACCCAGTACTTC
CASGDRDRVQETQYF
>TRBV29-1|NA|TRBD1|TRBJ1-4
TGCAGCGTTCAGGAGGGACAGGTTAATGAAAAACTGTTTTTT
CSVQEGQVNEKLFF
>TRBV9|NA|TRBD2|TRBJ2-5
TGTGCCAGCAGCGTAGTCGCTAGCGGGACCTGGGAGACCCAGTACTTC
CASSVVASGTWETQYF
>TRBV7-9|NA|NA|TRBJ1-6
TGTGCCAGCAGCTTAGGCGGCAGCGATAATTCACCCCTCCACTTT
CASSLGGSDNSPLHF
>TRBV9|NA|NA|TRBJ2-1
TGTGCCAGCAGCCTGACCCTGACAGTATACAATGAGCAGTTCTTC
CASSLTLTVYNEQFF
>TRBV7-2|NA|TRBD1|TRBJ1-2
TGTGCCAGCAGTCCTACCAGGACAGGGGTTTCCTATGGCTACACCTTC
CASSPTRTGVSYGYTF
>TRBV27|NA|TRBD2|TRBJ2-7
TGTGCCAGCAGTTTTCAGCGGGGGGGCCAACGCTACGAGCAGTACTTC
CASSFQRGGQRYEQYF
>TRBV7-2|NA|NA|TRBJ2-5
TGTGCCAGCAGATCCAGACGAGGAGAGACCCAGTACTTC
CASRSRRGETQYF
>TRBV9|NA|NA|TRBJ2-1
TGTGCCAGCAGCACCGACGGGCAGGGTGAGCAGTTCTTC
CASSTDGQGEQFF
>TRBV6-5|few|TRBD2|TRBJ2-5
TGTGCCAGCAGTCTAGCGGGGGGCCAAGAGACCCAGTACTTC
CASSLAGGQETQYF
>TRBV27|NA|NA|TRBJ1-2
TGTGCCAGCAGTTCCTTAATTTCCTATGGCTACACCTTC
CASSSLISYGYTF
>TRBV11-2|NA|NA|TRBJ2-7
TGTGCCAGCAGCTTGGAGGACGTCTCCTACGAGCAGTACTTC
CASSLEDVSYEQYF
>TRBV13|NA|TRBD1|TRBJ2-7
TGTGCCAGCAGCTTAGGCCTCGGGACAGGGGGCTACGAGCAGTACTTC
CASSLGLGTGGYEQYF
>TRBV18|once|NA|TRBJ2-7
TGTGCCAGCTCACCACAAAGGAAAGCCCCCCAGGAATACGAGCAGTACTTC
CASSPQRKAPQEYEQYF
>TRBV2|few|TRBD1|TRBJ1-5
TGTGCCAGCAGCAGAGCGACAGGGGCTGGGCAGCCCCAGCATTTT
CASSRATGAGQPQHF
>TRBV4-1|NA|NA|TRBJ2-1
TGCGCCAGCAGCCAGGTCCTTAGTGAGCAGTTCTTC
CASSQVLSEQFF
>TRBV19|NA|TRBD1|TRBJ2-7
TGTGCCAGTAGTATGCGACAGGGATTTTCGTACGAGCAGTACTTC
CASSMRQGFSYEQYF
>TRBV30|NA|NA|TRBJ2-7
TGTGCCTGGAGTCCAGGGGCAGGACGAAGCTCCTACGAGCAGTACTTC
CAWSPGAGRSSYEQYF
>TRBV5-8|NA|TRBD2|TRBJ2-7
TGTGCCAGCAGGCAACCGGGACTAGCGACCACTGAGCAGTACTTC
CASRQPGLATTEQYF
>TRBV19|NA|NA|TRBJ2-5
TGTGCCAGTAGTATTACGGGGGTAGAAGAGACCCAGTACTTC
CASSITGVEETQYF
>TRBV4-1|once|TRBD2|TRBJ2-1
TGCGCCAGCGGCTTAGGACTAGCGGGTGTGTCCTACAATGAGCAGTTCTTC
CASGLGLAGVSYNEQFF
>TRBV27|NA|TRBD1|TRBJ2-3
TGTGCCAGCAGCGACAGGGGGCCGGGCACAGATACGCAGTATTTT
CASSDRGPGTDTQYF
>TRBV5-1|few|TRBD1|TRBJ2-5
TGCGCCAGCAGCAATGACAGGGAAGGGGGAGAGACCCAGTACTTC
CASSNDREGGETQYF
>TRBV4-1|few|TRBD2|TRBJ2-1
TGCGCCAGCAGCCAAGCCCCCTATAGCGGGGGAGGGGACAATGAGCAGTTCTTC
CASSQAPYSGGGDNEQFF
>TRBV7-2|NA|NA|TRBJ2-3
TGTGCCAGCAGCTTGGTAGGCGGGATCCTCACAGATACGCAGTATTTT
CASSLVGGILTDTQYF
>TRBV19|NA|TRBD1|TRBJ1-5
TGTGCCAGTAGTATCTCCCGGGACAGGCCCCAGCATTTT
CASSISRDRPQHF
>TRBV4-2|once|TRBD1|TRBJ2-7
TGTGCCAGCAGCCAACGGGGACAGGGACTTGACGAGCAGTACTTC
CASSQRGQGLDEQYF
>TRBV25-1|NA|NA|TRBJ2-7
TGTGCCAGCAGTGAAGTCGGTCAACTCATCTACGAGCAGTACTTC
CASSEVGQLIYEQYF
>TRBV28|NA|NA|TRBJ2-7
TGTGCCAGCAGTTTATTAGCGGAAGAGCAGTACTTC
CASSLLAEEQYF
>TRBV20-1|once|NA|TRBJ2-7
TGCAGTGCCGATCCGTCGGGGGAGCAGTACTTC
CSADPSGEQYF
>TRBV5-6|NA|NA|TRBJ2-3
TGTGCCAGCAGCTTGGGCCAAAAACAGATCACAGATACGCAGTATTTT
CASSLGQKQITDTQYF
>TRBV27|once|NA|TRBJ1-2
TGTGCCAGCAGTCAGGGAGGCTATGGCTACACCTTC
CASSQGGYGYTF